This T cell receptor beta chain is drawn from a study of Graves' ophthalmopathy and Graves' hyperthyroidism. Germline V gives CDR1 DFQATT, CDR2 SNEGSKA (reference sequence). Unmatched junction bases numbered 13, after V lost 5 bases and J lost 3 bases. The CDR3 is 16 residues long. The study amplified TCR beta CDR3 regions using RNA transcripts. After a first-round RT-PCR with HTBI primers, a second-round multiplex PCR was run. One entry per CDR3 protein, called by TCRdb with MiXCR from the multiplex PCR reads. The data hold approximately 1.2 million distinct CDR3 sequences, with about 40% observed a single time. This clonotype has a count of ten or more.

The source is an adult man with Graves' hyperthyroidism. This chain connects TRBV20-1 to TRBJ1-3; 7 positions agree with TRBD1. Sequenced sample: peripheral blood or thyroid tissue (not recorded which). The CDR3 region has the DNA TGCAGTGCTTCGAAAGGGGGCAGGGTTGTTGGAAACACCATATATTTT. This translates into CSASKGGRVVGNTIYF.